The present TCR beta chain was sequenced within a study of shared clonotypes between healthy human individuals (TCRdb year 2020). About the full investigation: A few men and two women, aged 18 to 49 years, made up the cohort. Leukapheresis yielded between about 0.8 and 9.5 billion PBMCs per donor. For each donor, CD4 naive and CD4 memory were each given three plates, CD8 naive was given two plates, and CD8 memory was given one plate. Blood TCR repertoires of several healthy adults were deeply sequenced to estimate repertoire size and the extent of clonotype sharing between individuals. Libraries were prepared and TCR repertoires were sequenced by different laboratories using diverse techniques, in order to increase sequencing depth and limit assay-specific biases. On the study overall, not on this receptor specifically: Naive subsets generally had larger estimated clonotype richness than memory subsets. Sampling was limited to blood, and TCR repertoires in tissue likely differ from TCR repertoires in blood. Clonotypes shared by all four sorted-subset donors showed higher generation probabilities than non-shared clonotypes. Incomplete sequencing was indicated by rarefaction of sorted-subset datasets, despite the large sequencing depth. About 4.5% of naive CD4, 3.5% of naive CD8, approximately 2% of memory CD4, and 0.4% of memory CD8 clonotypes were shared across a handful of donors. The small number of donors limited the genetic and exposure-history diversity represented. Pairwise subsampling led to the expectation that sequencing depth would affect the degree of clonotype sharing among donors.

In the germline V gene, CDR1 corresponds to SGHDT and CDR2 to YYEEEE. The CDR3 contains 12 residues, cysteine and phenylalanine counted. The entry retains the CDR3 DNA only, 36 bases that are in frame from base 1. V and J lose 2 bases and 4 bases, and a span of 6 bases separates them. Using the deep immunoSEQ assay, TCR CDR3 regions were amplified from genomic DNA by multiplex PCR. Extracted genomic DNA from each cell subset was distributed evenly across all wells of several immunoSEQ 96-well plates, and each plate was treated as a replicate. For sorted subsets, 150 to 250 ng of genomic DNA, equivalent to 25,000 to 35,000 T cell genomes, went into each replicate PCR. The purified libraries were quantified using a Qubit 3.0 fluorometer, sized with a Bioanalyzer 2100, and then quantified again using the KAPA Library Quantification kit. Every immunoSEQ 96-well plate was sequenced on a dedicated single-read 150-cycle Illumina NextSeq 550 flow cell. The paper's processing steps were these. Because the immunoSEQ output held only junctional sequences and lacked quality scores, the filtering could not match the filtering applied to full-length reads. Sequences were annotated with PyIR, a Python wrapper for IgBLAST v1.9, using IMGT germline references to assign V/J genes and CDR3. Any read was removed if the V/J assignment was weak (E-value above 1e-6), the CDR3 was missing, or the read contained stop codons, out-of-frame junctions, or ambiguous translated residues. V3J clonotypes were defined by identical inferred V gene, J gene, and CDR3 amino acid sequence. Percentage overlap between repertoires was computed as shared unique clonotypes divided by the size of the smaller repertoire. Richness of each repertoire was evaluated using RTK rarefaction, the Chao1 estimator, and Recon v2.1 estimates of unobserved clonotypes. Generation probabilities were computed with OLGA for all TCRbeta clonotypes obtained by the gDNA method from several donors. The clones in this table, taken by TCRdb from immuneACCESS, are in-frame only. Not every clone is retained; where verified, under half of the shortfall comes from an unresolved V gene, and the cause of the rest is unknown. V and J calls and clone size follow that table, whereas D and trimming were derived from the DNA. Within this sample are approximately 1,000,000 clones, with about 80% of them counted one time only. More than 0.5% of the sample lies in the top ten.

Notes on this clone: This receptor's antigen is unknown. There are no base qualities to consult, and no much larger clone falls within one base.

The donors were healthy, HIV-negative adults with no recently reported acute infections or vaccinations. Only Caucasian adults living in Nashville, Tennessee, USA were represented among the donors. CD4+ T cells were enriched by magnetic negative selection; naive cells were then positively selected on CD45RA, and the negative fraction formed the memory subset. After blood collection by leukapheresis, PBMCs were isolated using Ficoll-Histopaque density gradient centrifugation and then cryopreserved in the vapor phase of liquid nitrogen. Purity and quantity of every magnetically sorted T cell population were checked by analytical flow cytometry. Each sorted fraction had its genomic DNA isolated and then quantified by UV absorbance on a Nanodrop 2000c.

The sequenced material came from memory CD4+ T cells from PBMCs. The cell subset or site label, read with the paper, signifies: CD45RA-negative fraction. Recombination connected TRBV5-6 to TRBJ2-5, with the identity of the D gene unclear. This clonotype was obtained from a man aged 18 to 29 in good health. Some clones in this sample may be carry-over from other donors' samples. The nucleotide sequence is given as TGTGCCAGCAGCTTAGGCTCAGAGACCCAGTACTTC. Protein translation: CASSLGSETQYF. Reference TRBV5-6 and TRBJ2-5 genes cover what lies past the CDR3, so the full variable domain is DAGVTQSPTHLIKTRGQQVTLRCSPKSGHDTVSWYQQALGQGPQFIFQYYEEEERQRGNFPDRFSGHQFPNYSSELNVNALLLGDSALYLCASSLGSETQYFGPGTRLLVL.